This T cell receptor beta chain was found in a study of breast tumors, draining lymph nodes, adjacent tissues (dated by TCRdb to 2016 to 2017). Regarding the study in general: The study compared TCR beta repertoires across tumor, adjacent nontumor tissue and axillary lymph nodes from breast cancer patients. In human breast cancer, the study set out to assess how tumor, surrounding tissue and draining lymph node repertoires relate to one another and whether T cells might be exchanged between them.

With regard to this clonotype: This receptor's antigen is unknown. No base-level quality is on record; no much larger clone is a single base apart.

The instrument was an Illumina HiSeq 2000. Multiplex PCR amplification was used to generate the TCR beta chain libraries. The amplified TCR beta chain products were analyzed by high-throughput sequencing. The raw public reads went through TCRdb reprocessing: fastp at Q25, MiXCR clone calling, in-frame beta chains kept. Records with the same CDR3 protein are collapsed into one entry carrying the most frequent genes and DNA. The sample contains approximately 31,000 distinct CDR3 sequences, 63% of them found a single time. Of the sample, more than 15% falls within the top ten clones. Taken from the germline V gene (reference sequence), the CDR1 and CDR2 loops are DFQATT and SNEGSKA. V is cut by 5 bases and J by 4 bases, and the space between the germline ends is 18 bases. Reading from cysteine to phenylalanine, the CDR3 counts 15 amino acids. Of all the DNA, just the CDR3 is kept, 45 bases in frame from base 1.

Overall study results and their limits: The data were considered consistent with the idea that most tumor T cells come from the lymph node and then expand in tumor tissue. The conclusion that tumor T cells originate in lymph nodes was presented as consistent with a hypothesis rather than as directly demonstrated. In luminal-like breast cancer, tumor and nontumor tissue repertoires resembled each other significantly more than in basal-like breast cancer. Tumors showed preferential V and J gene usage, and their T-cell repertoire diversity fell below that of lymph nodes yet above that of nontumor tissue.

The V and J segments used are TRBV20-1 and TRBJ1-3; the D segment could be TRBD1, given 6 matching bases. This clonotype was sampled from a female donor with breast cancer. Some clones in this sample may be carry-over from other donors' samples. The sequenced material came from breast tumor tissue. The sequenced DNA is TGCAGTGCTTCCCCGGGACACGCTTCAGGAAACACCATATATTTT. This translates into CSASPGHASGNTIYF.